The clone carrying this TCR beta chain appeared a few times. This sample's TCRbeta library carried unique molecular identifier barcodes. MiXCR was run by TCRdb on the PCR reads, yielding one entry per CDR3 protein. The sample yields approximately 390,000 distinct CDR3 sequences, 11% seen once. The data were taken from a study of T-cell reconstitution after alpha-beta-depleted transplantation in children. Trimming took 7 bases from V and 3 from J, leaving 17 bases between them. The germline V gene has CDR1 LGHNT and CDR2 FRNRAP. This CDR3 has 15 residues. The TCR originated in a human donor who donated a stem cell graft to a child with acute myeloid leukemia. The sample consisted of PBMCs from the stem cell graft donor, taken from the stem cell graft. The V and J genes are TRBV12-5 and TRBJ2-3; D is perhaps TRBD2 (7 bases). This CDR3 is CASAPEGGETDTQYF. In nucleotides, the CDR3 is TGTGCTAGTGCTCCCGAGGGGGGGGAAACAGATACGCAGTATTTT.